A single TCR beta chain is shown here with its context. Its antigen is unidentified. The sample originates from a study of OX40 agonist ivuxolimab in advanced cancers. Study findings and constraints: On average, a greater number of expanded clones characterised CD8+ T cells relative to CD4+.

Prior autoimmune disease or systemic immunosuppression barred patients. Cycle 7 day 1, cycle 4 day 1, and baseline were the timepoints at which blood was sampled. The protocol was immunoSEQ multiplex PCR, while the TCRdb copy is restricted to in-frame clones and leaves out a portion. In the table there are 65,000 to 85,000 clones, 70% to 90% of which are singletons. V lost 8 bases, J lost 2 bases, and 12 bases lay in between. The CDR3 contains 13 residues. CDR1 and CDR2 (germline): SGHTA, FQGTGA. The sequence came from an adult with an advanced solid tumor such as melanoma, head and neck, liver or kidney cancer. The chain links TRBV7-3 to TRBJ1-1; TRBD1 is a possible D gene (6 bases). Sequences were derived from CD4+ or CD8+ T cells sorted from blood, sampled in a trial of the OX40 agonist ivuxolimab. CDR3 residues: CASRGQLNTEAFF. For the CDR3, the DNA is TGTGCCAGCCGGGGGCAGCTCAACACTGAAGCTTTCTTT.